This T cell receptor (beta chain) comes out of a study of T cell responses to AZD1222 COVID-19 vaccine. Findings and limits, study-wide: Baseline seropositives among AZD1222 recipients totaled only five or six. Repertoires in all cases were sampled only once the peak T cell response had passed. Reports say nearly half of spike-specific TCRs go after unmutated variant regions.

V was pared by 3 bases and J by 3 bases, with 11 bases of the junction left unmatched. Germline V gives CDR1 MDHEN, CDR2 SYDVKM. The CDR3 is 18 amino acids. Note on this clone: The antigen remains unidentified.

Profiling relied on immunoSEQ multiplex PCR, and the TCRdb table lists in-frame clones only, not all of them. The data contain under 200,000 clones, over 85% of them seen just once; the ten biggest clones take up less than 4%. J is TRBJ2-4 and V is TRBV28, with 10 nucleotides matching TRBD2. The sample was peripheral blood, taken 28 days after the second dose of the MenACWY control vaccine. This receptor was taken from an adult who received the MenACWY meningococcal vaccine as a control. CDR3 DNA sequence: TGTGCCAGCAGTTTGGTGGCTAGCGGGAGTGTCGGCAAAAACATTCAGTACTTC. Its translation is CASSLVASGSVGKNIQYF.